Listed below are T cell receptor beta chains from one sample, sequenced in a study of radiation and T cells in renal cell carcinoma. Using immunoSEQ multiplex PCR, the repertoire was profiled, and TCRdb retains in-frame clones only, with some absent. The data show around 77,000 clones, around four fifths seen once. The specimen was blood, collected from a patient whose treatment included radiotherapy and nephrectomy. Receptors were obtained from a woman aged 55-75 years with renal cell carcinoma. The CDR3 runs from the conserved cysteine through the conserved F or W. Each record gives: J gene, clone size, D gene, V gene, CDR3 protein, CDR3 DNA. A D gene is named only where the DNA matches it firmly. Rows give clone size only sometimes, using once, few, many, or a class for an expanded clone.

J gene: TRBJ2-2
clone size: NA
D gene: NA
V gene: TRBV11-3
CDR3 protein: CASSTRSGELFF
CDR3 DNA: TGTGCCAGCAGCACCCGGAGCGGGGAGCTGTTTTTT

J gene: TRBJ2-7
clone size: NA
D gene: TRBD1
V gene: TRBV28
CDR3 protein: CASRQPGQGDKQYF
CDR3 DNA: TGTGCCAGCAGACAACCGGGACAGGGGGATAAGCAGTACTTC

J gene: TRBJ2-7
clone size: NA
D gene: NA
V gene: TRBV6-5
CDR3 protein: CASSSVGGEQYF
CDR3 DNA: TGTGCCAGCAGTTCCGTAGGGGGCGAGCAGTACTTC

J gene: TRBJ2-5
clone size: few
D gene: TRBD2
V gene: TRBV2
CDR3 protein: CASSTSGGVETQYF
CDR3 DNA: TGTGCCAGCAGTACTAGCGGGGGAGTGGAGACCCAGTACTTC

J gene: TRBJ1-5
clone size: few
D gene: NA
V gene: TRBV30
CDR3 protein: CAWSVKGYSNQPQHF
CDR3 DNA: TGTGCCTGGAGTGTAAAAGGGTACAGCAATCAGCCCCAGCATTTT

J gene: TRBJ2-2
clone size: NA
D gene: TRBD1
V gene: TRBV19
CDR3 protein: CASGQGKSNTGELFF
CDR3 DNA: TGTGCCTCGGGACAGGGGAAAAGTAACACCGGGGAGCTGTTTTTT

J gene: TRBJ1-4
clone size: NA
D gene: NA
V gene: TRBV14
CDR3 protein: CASSQGGDLGEKLFF
CDR3 DNA: TGTGCCAGCAGCCAAGGAGGGGACTTGGGTGAAAAACTGTTTTTT

J gene: TRBJ1-1
clone size: NA
D gene: NA
V gene: TRBV11-3
CDR3 protein: CASSLTRGTEAFF
CDR3 DNA: TGTGCCAGCAGCCTAACTAGGGGGACTGAAGCTTTCTTT

J gene: TRBJ1-1
clone size: NA
D gene: NA
V gene: TRBV11-1
CDR3 protein: CASSRPRASQVNTEAFF
CDR3 DNA: TGTGCCAGCAGCAGACCCAGGGCGTCCCAGGTGAACACTGAAGCTTTCTTT

J gene: TRBJ2-3
clone size: NA
D gene: NA
V gene: TRBV7-7
CDR3 protein: CASSLTPGLADTQYF
CDR3 DNA: TGTGCTAGCAGCTTAACGCCAGGGTTAGCAGATACGCAGTATTTT

J gene: TRBJ2-2
clone size: NA
D gene: NA
V gene: TRBV10-3
CDR3 protein: CAIEEGTNTGELFF
CDR3 DNA: TGTGCCATCGAAGAGGGGACGAACACCGGGGAGCTGTTTTTT

J gene: TRBJ1-1
clone size: NA
D gene: NA
V gene: TRBV27
CDR3 protein: CASSSRYLTEAFF
CDR3 DNA: TGTGCCAGCAGTTCCCGTTACCTCACTGAAGCTTTCTTT

J gene: TRBJ1-1
clone size: NA
D gene: NA
V gene: TRBV5-4
CDR3 protein: CASSASGWTEAFF
CDR3 DNA: TGTGCCAGCAGCGCCTCCGGATGGACTGAAGCTTTCTTT

J gene: TRBJ1-1
clone size: NA
D gene: NA
V gene: TRBV6-6
CDR3 protein: CASSDGQFLDTEAFF
CDR3 DNA: TGTGCCAGCAGCGACGGACAGTTCCTCGACACTGAAGCTTTCTTT

J gene: TRBJ2-3
clone size: NA
D gene: NA
V gene: TRBV30
CDR3 protein: CAWSVAPDTQYF
CDR3 DNA: TGTGCCTGGAGTGTGGCTCCGGATACGCAGTATTTT

J gene: TRBJ2-3
clone size: NA
D gene: NA
V gene: TRBV28
CDR3 protein: CASSTVWWGPQGSTDTQYF
CDR3 DNA: TGTGCCAGCAGTACGGTCTGGTGGGGACCCCAGGGCAGCACAGATACGCAGTATTTT

J gene: TRBJ2-5
clone size: NA
D gene: NA
V gene: TRBV19
CDR3 protein: CASTNAGAGSGAQYF
CDR3 DNA: TGTGCCAGTACCAACGCAGGGGCTGGATCCGGGGCCCAGTACTTC

J gene: TRBJ2-5
clone size: NA
D gene: TRBD1
V gene: TRBV28
CDR3 protein: CASRGTGGPRETQYF
CDR3 DNA: TGTGCCAGCAGGGGGACAGGGGGCCCCCGAGAGACCCAGTACTTC

J gene: TRBJ2-7
clone size: NA
D gene: NA
V gene: TRBV7-2
CDR3 protein: CASSLEQFYEQYF
CDR3 DNA: TGTGCCAGCAGCTTAGAACAGTTCTACGAGCAGTACTTC

J gene: TRBJ2-3
clone size: NA
D gene: NA
V gene: TRBV6-1
CDR3 protein: CASCQGRGGTDTQYF
CDR3 DNA: TGTGCCAGCTGTCAGGGAAGGGGCGGCACAGATACGCAGTATTTT

J gene: TRBJ2-7
clone size: many
D gene: TRBD1
V gene: TRBV27
CDR3 protein: CASRPTGTDYEQYF
CDR3 DNA: TGTGCCAGCAGACCGACCGGGACAGACTACGAGCAGTACTTC

J gene: TRBJ2-3
clone size: once
D gene: NA
V gene: TRBV15
CDR3 protein: CATSRVVPDTQYF
CDR3 DNA: TGTGCCACCAGCAGAGTTGTCCCAGATACGCAGTATTTT

J gene: TRBJ2-5
clone size: NA
D gene: TRBD2
V gene: TRBV15
CDR3 protein: CATSRDRPGGAQETQYF
CDR3 DNA: TGTGCCACCAGCAGAGACCGACCGGGGGGGGCACAAGAGACCCAGTACTTC

J gene: TRBJ2-7
clone size: NA
D gene: NA
V gene: TRBV6-9
CDR3 protein: CASSLSGEYEQYF
CDR3 DNA: TGTGCCAGCAGTTTATCAGGGGAATACGAGCAGTACTTC

J gene: TRBJ1-4
clone size: NA
D gene: NA
V gene: TRBV5-6
CDR3 protein: CASVSNEKLFF
CDR3 DNA: TGTGCCAGCGTCTCTAATGAAAAACTGTTTTTT

J gene: TRBJ2-3
clone size: NA
D gene: TRBD2
V gene: TRBV6-6
CDR3 protein: CASSGLVDTQYF
CDR3 DNA: TGTGCCAGCAGTGGACTAGTAGATACGCAGTATTTT

J gene: TRBJ1-2
clone size: NA
D gene: TRBD1
V gene: TRBV28
CDR3 protein: CASSLGGQGALDGYTF
CDR3 DNA: TGTGCCAGCAGTTTGGGAGGACAGGGGGCGTTGGATGGCTACACCTTC

J gene: TRBJ1-3
clone size: NA
D gene: NA
V gene: TRBV18
CDR3 protein: CASSPQTRDTIYF
CDR3 DNA: TGTGCCAGCTCACCGCAGACCAGAGACACCATATATTTT

J gene: TRBJ1-1
clone size: once
D gene: NA
V gene: TRBV2
CDR3 protein: CASSLTSPNTEAFF
CDR3 DNA: TGTGCCAGCAGCCTTACATCCCCGAACACTGAAGCTTTCTTT

J gene: TRBJ1-5
clone size: NA
D gene: NA
V gene: TRBV2
CDR3 protein: CASSEWGQDLGGNQPQHF
CDR3 DNA: TGTGCCAGCAGTGAGTGGGGCCAGGACCTCGGAGGCAATCAGCCCCAGCATTTT

J gene: TRBJ1-3
clone size: NA
D gene: NA
V gene: TRBV9
CDR3 protein: CASSPIGQHSGNTIYF
CDR3 DNA: TGTGCCAGCAGCCCGATTGGACAGCACTCTGGAAACACCATATATTTT

J gene: TRBJ1-3
clone size: NA
D gene: NA
V gene: TRBV5-1
CDR3 protein: CASTGPGVGNTIYF
CDR3 DNA: TGCGCCAGCACCGGACCAGGGGTGGGAAACACCATATATTTT